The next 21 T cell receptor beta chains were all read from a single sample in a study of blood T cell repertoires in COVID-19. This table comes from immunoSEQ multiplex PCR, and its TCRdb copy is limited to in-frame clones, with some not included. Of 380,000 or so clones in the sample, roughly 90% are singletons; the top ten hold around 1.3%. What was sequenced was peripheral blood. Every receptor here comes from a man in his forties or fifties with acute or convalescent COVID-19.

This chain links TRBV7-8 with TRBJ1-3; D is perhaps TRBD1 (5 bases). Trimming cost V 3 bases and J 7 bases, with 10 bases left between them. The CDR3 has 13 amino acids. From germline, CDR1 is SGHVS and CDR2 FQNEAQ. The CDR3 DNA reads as TGTGCCAGCAGCTTGGGGCAGTTGAACACCATATATTTT. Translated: CASSLGQLNTIYF.

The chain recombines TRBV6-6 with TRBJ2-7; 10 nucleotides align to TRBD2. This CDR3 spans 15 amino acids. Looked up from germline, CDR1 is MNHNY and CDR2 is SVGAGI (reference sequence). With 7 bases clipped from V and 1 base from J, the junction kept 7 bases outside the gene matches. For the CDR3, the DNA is TGTGCCAGCATAAGTCCTAGCGGGGGATCCTACGAGCAGTACTTC. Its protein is CASISPSGGSYEQYF.

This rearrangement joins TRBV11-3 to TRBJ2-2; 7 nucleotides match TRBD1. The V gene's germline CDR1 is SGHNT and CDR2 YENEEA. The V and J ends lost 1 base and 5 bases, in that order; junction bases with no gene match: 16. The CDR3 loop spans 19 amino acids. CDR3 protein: CASSLGHVQRQGVTGELFF. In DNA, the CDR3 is TGTGCCAGCAGCTTAGGTCACGTCCAAAGACAGGGTGTTACCGGGGAGCTGTTTTTT.

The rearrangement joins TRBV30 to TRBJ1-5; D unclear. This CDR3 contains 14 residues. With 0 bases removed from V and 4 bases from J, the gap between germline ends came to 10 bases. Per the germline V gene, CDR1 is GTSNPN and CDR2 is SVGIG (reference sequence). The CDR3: CAWSVIQVNQPQHF. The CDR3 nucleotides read TGTGCCTGGAGTGTGATCCAGGTGAATCAGCCCCAGCATTTT.

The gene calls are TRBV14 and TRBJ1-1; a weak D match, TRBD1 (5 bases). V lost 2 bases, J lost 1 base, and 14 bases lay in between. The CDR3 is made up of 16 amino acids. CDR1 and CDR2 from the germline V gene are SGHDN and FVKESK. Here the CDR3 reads CASSQIRLTANTEAFF. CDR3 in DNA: TGTGCCAGCAGCCAAATTAGGCTGACAGCGAACACTGAAGCTTTCTTT.

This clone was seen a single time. The CDR3 loop is CASSEAFEIAGVVGETQYF. The CDR3 nucleotides read TGTGCCAGCAGTGAAGCGTTTGAAATCGCGGGAGTCGTGGGAGAGACCCAGTACTTC. The chain recombines TRBV6-1 with TRBJ2-5; 7 bases align to TRBD2. The CDR3 has 19 residues. Looked up from germline, CDR1 is MNHNS and CDR2 is SASEGT. J was trimmed by 4 bases and V by 0 bases; bases with no gene match: 17.

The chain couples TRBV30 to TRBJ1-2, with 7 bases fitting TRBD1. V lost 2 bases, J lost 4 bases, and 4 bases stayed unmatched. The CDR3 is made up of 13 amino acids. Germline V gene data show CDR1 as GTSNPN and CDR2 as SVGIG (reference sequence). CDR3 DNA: TGTGCCTGGAGTCGGGACAGAACCTATGGCTACACCTTC. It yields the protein CAWSRDRTYGYTF. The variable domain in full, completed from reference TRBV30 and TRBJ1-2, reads SQTIHQWPATLVQPVGSPLSLECTVEGTSNPNLYWYRQAAGRGLQLLFYSVGIGQISSEVPQNLSASRPQDRQFILSSKKLLLSDSGFYLCAWSRDRTYGYTFGSGTRLTVV.

CDR3 in DNA: TGCAGCATCTCCGTCGGGGGTGTTAATGAAAAACTGTTTTTT. As protein: CSISVGGVNEKLFF. The chain employs TRBV29-1 and TRBJ1-4; D is possibly TRBD1 (5 bases). Trimming took off 8 bases at V and 4 bases at J, with 17 bases between the two ends. The CDR3 length is 14 residues. The germline CDR1 and CDR2 sequences are SQVTM and ANQGSEA.

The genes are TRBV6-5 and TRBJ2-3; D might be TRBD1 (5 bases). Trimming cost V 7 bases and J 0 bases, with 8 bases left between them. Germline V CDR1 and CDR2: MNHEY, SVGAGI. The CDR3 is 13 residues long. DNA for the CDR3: TGTGCCAGCACCAAGGGGAGCACAGATACGCAGTATTTT. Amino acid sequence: CASTKGSTDTQYF.

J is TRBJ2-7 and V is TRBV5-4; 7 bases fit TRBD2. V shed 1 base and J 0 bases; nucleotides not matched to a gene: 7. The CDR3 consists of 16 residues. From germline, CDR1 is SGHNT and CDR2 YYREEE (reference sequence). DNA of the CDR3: TGTGCCAGCAGCTTGACGTGGCGGGAGTACTCCTACGAGCAGTACTTC. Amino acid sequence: CASSLTWREYSYEQYF.

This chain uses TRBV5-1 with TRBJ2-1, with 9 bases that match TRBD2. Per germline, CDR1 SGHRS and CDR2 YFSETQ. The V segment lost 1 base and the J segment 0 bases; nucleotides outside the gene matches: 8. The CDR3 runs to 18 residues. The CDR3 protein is CASSLRSWTSVSYNEQFF. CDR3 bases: TGCGCCAGCAGCTTGCGGTCATGGACTAGCGTCTCCTACAATGAGCAGTTCTTC.

The CDR3 DNA is TGTGCCAGCAGCTTAGCGGGGGCCGCAGGTCAGCCCCAGCATTTT. This translates into CASSLAGAAGQPQHF. The chain combines TRBV7-2 with TRBJ1-5, with D possibly matching TRBD1 (6 bases). Germline V CDR1 and CDR2: SGHTA, FQGNSA. The V gene lost 0 bases and the J gene lost 6 bases, with 12 bases spanning the gap. CDR3 length equals 15 residues.

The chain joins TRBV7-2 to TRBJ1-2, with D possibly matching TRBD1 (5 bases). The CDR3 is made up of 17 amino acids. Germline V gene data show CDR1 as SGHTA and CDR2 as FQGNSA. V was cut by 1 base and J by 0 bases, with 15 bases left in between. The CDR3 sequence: CASSLVAAGTSNYGYTF. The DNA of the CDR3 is TGTGCCAGCAGCTTAGTAGCAGCGGGGACTTCTAACTATGGCTACACCTTC.

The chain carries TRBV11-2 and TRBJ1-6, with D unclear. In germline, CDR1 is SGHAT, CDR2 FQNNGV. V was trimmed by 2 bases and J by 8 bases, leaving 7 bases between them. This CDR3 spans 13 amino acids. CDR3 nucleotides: TGTGCCAGCAGCTTATCGGAGGATTCACCCCTCCACTTT. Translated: CASSLSEDSPLHF. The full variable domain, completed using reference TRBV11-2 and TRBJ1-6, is EAGVAQSPRYKIIEKRQSVAFWCNPISGHATLYWYQQILGQGPKLLIQFQNNGVVDDSQLPKDRFSAERLKGVDSTLKIQPAKLEDSAVYLCASSLSEDSPLHFGNGTRLTVT.

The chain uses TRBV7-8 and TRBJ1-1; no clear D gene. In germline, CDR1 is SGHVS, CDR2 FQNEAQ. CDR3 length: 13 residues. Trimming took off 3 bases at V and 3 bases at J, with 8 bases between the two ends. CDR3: CASSLTGYTEAFF. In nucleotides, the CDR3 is TGTGCCAGCAGCTTGACGGGGTACACTGAAGCTTTCTTT.

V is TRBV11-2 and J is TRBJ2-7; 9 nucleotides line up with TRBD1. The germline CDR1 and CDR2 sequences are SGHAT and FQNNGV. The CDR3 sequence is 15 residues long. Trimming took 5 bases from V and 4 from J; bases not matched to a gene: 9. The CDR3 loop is CASSATGQGKYEQYF. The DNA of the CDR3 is TGTGCCAGCAGCGCCACGGGACAGGGAAAATACGAGCAGTACTTC.

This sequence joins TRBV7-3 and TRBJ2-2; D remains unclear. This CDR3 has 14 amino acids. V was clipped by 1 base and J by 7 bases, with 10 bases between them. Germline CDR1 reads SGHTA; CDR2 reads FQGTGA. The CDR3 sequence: CASSLSLSGGELFF. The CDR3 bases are TGTGCCAGCAGCTTAAGTCTCTCCGGCGGGGAGCTGTTTTTT.

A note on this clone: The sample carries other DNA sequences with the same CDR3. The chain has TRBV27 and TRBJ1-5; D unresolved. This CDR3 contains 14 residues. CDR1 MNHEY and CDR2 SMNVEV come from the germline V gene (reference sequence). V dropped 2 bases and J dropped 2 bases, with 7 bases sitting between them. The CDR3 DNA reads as TGTGCCAGCAGTTTAGCTAGAGGCAATCAGCCCCAGCATTTT. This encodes CASSLARGNQPQHF.

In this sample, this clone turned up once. The CDR3 DNA reads TGTGCCAGCAGCCGCCAAGGGACTAGCGGGGGGGCCGGCACAGATACGCAGTATTTT. It translates to CASSRQGTSGGAGTDTQYF. The genes are TRBV4-2 and TRBJ2-3; 16 positions match TRBD2. Germline V gene lookup returns CDR1 LGHNA and CDR2 YNFKEQ. The CDR3 length is 19 residues. Unmatched junction bases numbered 8, after V lost 4 bases and J lost 1 base.

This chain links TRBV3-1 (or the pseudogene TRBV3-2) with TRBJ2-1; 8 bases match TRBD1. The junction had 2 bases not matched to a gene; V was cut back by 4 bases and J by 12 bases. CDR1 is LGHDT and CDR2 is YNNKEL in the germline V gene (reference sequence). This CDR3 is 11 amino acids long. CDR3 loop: CASSLGTGQFF. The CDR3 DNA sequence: TGTGCCAGCAGCCTCGGGACAGGGCAGTTCTTC.

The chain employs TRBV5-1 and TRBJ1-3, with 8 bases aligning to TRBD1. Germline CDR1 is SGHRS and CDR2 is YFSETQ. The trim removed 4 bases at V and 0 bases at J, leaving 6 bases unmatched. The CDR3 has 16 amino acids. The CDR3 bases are TGCGCCAGCAGCGAGGGACAGGCCGGCTCTGGAAACACCATATATTTT. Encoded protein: CASSEGQAGSGNTIYF.